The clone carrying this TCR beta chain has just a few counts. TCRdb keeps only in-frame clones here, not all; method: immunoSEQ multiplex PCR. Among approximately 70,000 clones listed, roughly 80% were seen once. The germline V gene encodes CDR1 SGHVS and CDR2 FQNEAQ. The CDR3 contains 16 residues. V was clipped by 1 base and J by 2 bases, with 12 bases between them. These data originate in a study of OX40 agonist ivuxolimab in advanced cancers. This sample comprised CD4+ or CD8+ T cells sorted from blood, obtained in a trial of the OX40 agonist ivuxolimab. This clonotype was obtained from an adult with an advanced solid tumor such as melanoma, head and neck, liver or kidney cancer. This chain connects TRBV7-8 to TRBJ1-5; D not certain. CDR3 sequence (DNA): TGTGCCAGCAGCTTAGGTAGGGTTTCAGGCAATCAGCCCCAGCATTTT. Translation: CASSLGRVSGNQPQHF.